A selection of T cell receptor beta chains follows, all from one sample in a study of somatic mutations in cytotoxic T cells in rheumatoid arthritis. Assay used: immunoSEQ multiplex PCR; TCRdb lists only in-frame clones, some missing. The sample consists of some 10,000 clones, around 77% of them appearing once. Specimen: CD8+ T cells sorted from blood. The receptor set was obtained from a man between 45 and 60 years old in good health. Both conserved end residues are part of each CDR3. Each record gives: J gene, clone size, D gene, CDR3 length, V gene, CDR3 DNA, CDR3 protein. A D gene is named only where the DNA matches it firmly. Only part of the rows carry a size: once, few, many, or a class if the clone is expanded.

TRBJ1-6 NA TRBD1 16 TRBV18 TGTGCCAGCTCACGAACAGGACAGGGATTTGATTCACCCCTCCACTTT CASSRTGQGFDSPLHF
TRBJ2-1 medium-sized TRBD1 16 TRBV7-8 TGTGCCAGCAGCTCGGAGGGACAGGGGGGAGACAATGAGCAGTTCTTC CASSSEGQGGDNEQFF
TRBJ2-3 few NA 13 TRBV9 TGTGCCAGCAGCGTAGAGCCCCCAGATACGCAGTATTTT CASSVEPPDTQYF
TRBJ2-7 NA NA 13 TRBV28 TGTGCAACTCTTCGGCAGGGATCCTACGAGCAGTACTTC CATLRQGSYEQYF
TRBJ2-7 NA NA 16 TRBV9 TGTGCCAGCAGCCTCTCGGACAGTATAGACTCCTACGAGCAGTACTTC CASSLSDSIDSYEQYF
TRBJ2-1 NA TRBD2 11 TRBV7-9 TGTGCCAGCAGCAAAGCGGGGGGGTGGGTCTTC CASSKAGGWVF
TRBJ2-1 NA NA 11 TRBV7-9 TGTGCCAGCAGCCGAGGCAATGAGCAGTTCTTC CASSRGNEQFF
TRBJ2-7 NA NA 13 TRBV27 TGTGCCAGCAGTTTATATAGCTCCTACGAGCAGTACTTC CASSLYSSYEQYF
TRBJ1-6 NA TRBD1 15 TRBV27 TGTGCCAGCAGGTCCGGGACAGGGGTTTACTCACCCCTCCACTTT CASRSGTGVYSPLHF
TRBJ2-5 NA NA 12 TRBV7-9 TGTGCCAGCGGGAGTATGGAAGAGACCCAGTACTTC CASGSMEETQYF
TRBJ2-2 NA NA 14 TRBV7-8 TGTGCCAGCAGCTTAGGGTCAGTGACCGGGGAGCTGTTTTTT CASSLGSVTGELFF
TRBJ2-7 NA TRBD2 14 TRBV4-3 TGCGCCAGCAGCCTGGGCGGGAGCGGCTACGAGCAGTACTTC CASSLGGSGYEQYF
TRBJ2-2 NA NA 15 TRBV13 TGTGCCAGCAGCTCCGTCAGGGGGAACACCGGGGAGCTGTTTTTT CASSSVRGNTGELFF
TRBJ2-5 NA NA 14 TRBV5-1 TGCGCCAGCAGCCTAGCGGCCAGGGGAGAGACCCAGTACTTC CASSLAARGETQYF
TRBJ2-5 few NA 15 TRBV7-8 TGTGCCAGCAGTGAAACTCCTAGCATCCAAGAGACCCAGTACTTC CASSETPSIQETQYF
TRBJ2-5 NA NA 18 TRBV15 TGTGCCACCAGCAGAGCGCCAGGACAGCAGGGGCACCAAGAGACCCAGTACTTC CATSRAPGQQGHQETQYF
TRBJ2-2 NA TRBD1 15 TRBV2 TGTGCCAGCAGTTCCGGGACAGGGGGCAGGAGGGAGCTGTTTTTT CASSSGTGGRRELFF
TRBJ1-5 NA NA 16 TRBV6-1 TGTGCCAGCAGTGAAGGGGGGGGCGGAAGCAATCAGCCCCAGCATTTT CASSEGGGGSNQPQHF
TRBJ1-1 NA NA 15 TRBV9 TGTGCCAGCAGCGCCTCGGGGCGGGGGGACACTGAAGCTTTCTTT CASSASGRGDTEAFF
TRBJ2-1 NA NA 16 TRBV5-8 TGTGCCAACACCGCGGCGTTACGGGGTGCCTACAATGAGCAGTTCTTC CANTAALRGAYNEQFF
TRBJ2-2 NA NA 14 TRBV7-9 TGTGCCAGCACGAGGGCAGCGAACACCGGGGAGCTGTTTTTT CASTRAANTGELFF
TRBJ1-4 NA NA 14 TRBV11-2 TGTGCCAGCAGAGACAGGATATATAATGAAAAACTGTTTTTT CASRDRIYNEKLFF
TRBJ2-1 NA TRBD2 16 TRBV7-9 TGTGCCAGCAGCCAGAAGCGGGAGGGCTACTACAATGAGCAGTTCTTC CASSQKREGYYNEQFF
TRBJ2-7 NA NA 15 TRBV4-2 TGTGCCAGCAGCCAAGAAGGCGGCAGCTCCTACGAGCAGTACTTC CASSQEGGSSYEQYF
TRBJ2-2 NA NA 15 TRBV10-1 TGCGCCAGCAGTGAGTCGTCAGGGTGTACCGGGGAGCTGTTTTTT CASSESSGCTGELFF
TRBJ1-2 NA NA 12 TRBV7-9 TGTGCCAGCGCGGGCAGGGGATATGGCTACACCTTC CASAGRGYGYTF
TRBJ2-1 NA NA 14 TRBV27 TGTGCCAGCAGTTTATCGCGACAGTACAATGAGCAGTTCTTC CASSLSRQYNEQFF
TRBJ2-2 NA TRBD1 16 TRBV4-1 TGCGCCAGCAGCCAAACACAGGGGGCTGAAACCGGGGAGCTGTTTTTT CASSQTQGAETGELFF
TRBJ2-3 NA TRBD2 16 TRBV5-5 TGTGCCAGCAGCTTACTAGCGGTAGCCAGCACAGATACGCAGTATTTT CASSLLAVASTDTQYF
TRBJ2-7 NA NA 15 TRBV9 TGTGCCAGCAGCGTAGGGGGGGGGCCAGGCTACGAGCAGTACTTC CASSVGGGPGYEQYF
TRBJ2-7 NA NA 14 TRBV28 TGTGCCGGCAGTAGGGGGGGTAGCGGCTACGAGCAGTACTTC CAGSRGGSGYEQYF
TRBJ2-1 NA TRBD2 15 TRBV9 TGTGCCAGCAGCGCGAGCGGGGGCTCCTACAATGAGCAGTTCTTC CASSASGGSYNEQFF
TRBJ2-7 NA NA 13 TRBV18 TGTGCCAGCTCACCAGTAGAAGACAACGAGCAGTACTTC CASSPVEDNEQYF
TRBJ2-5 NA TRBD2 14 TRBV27 TGTGCCAGCTCCCAAGGGACTAGCGGAGAGACCCAGTACTTC CASSQGTSGETQYF
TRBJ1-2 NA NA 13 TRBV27 TGTGCCAGCAGTTACTCGGACACCGATGGCTACACCTTC CASSYSDTDGYTF
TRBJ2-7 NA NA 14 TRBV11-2 TGTGCCAGCAGCCTCGCGGCAGGGACCTACGAGCAGTACTTC CASSLAAGTYEQYF
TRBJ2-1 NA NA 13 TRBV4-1 TGCGCCAGCAGCCCCCGTTTAAACAATGAGCAGTTCTTC CASSPRLNNEQFF
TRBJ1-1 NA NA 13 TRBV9 TGTGCCAGCAGCGAGTGGGGGGGGACTGAAGCTTTCTTT CASSEWGGTEAFF
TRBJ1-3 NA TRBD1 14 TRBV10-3 TGTGCCACCTTACAGGGGGCCTCTGGAAACACCATATATTTT CATLQGASGNTIYF
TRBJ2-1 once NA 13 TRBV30 TGTGCCTGGGTGGGGCCGACCAACAATGAGCAGTTCTTC CAWVGPTNNEQFF